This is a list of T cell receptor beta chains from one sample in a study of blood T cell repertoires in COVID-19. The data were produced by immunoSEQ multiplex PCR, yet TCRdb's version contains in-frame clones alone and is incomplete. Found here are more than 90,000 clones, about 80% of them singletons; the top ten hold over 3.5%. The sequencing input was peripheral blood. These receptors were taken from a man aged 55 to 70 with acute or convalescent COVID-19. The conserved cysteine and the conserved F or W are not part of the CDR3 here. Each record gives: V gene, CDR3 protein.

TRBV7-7,ASSLLGDRGETQY
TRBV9,ASSVEVWAPGDEKLF
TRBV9,ASSRRGHTEAF
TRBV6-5,ASRGEGDTEAF
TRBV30,AWSQAQQF
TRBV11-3,ASSSSLADTQY
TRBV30,AWSVPKWTGNHGNQPQH
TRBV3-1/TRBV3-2,ASSPPRGGGYNTEAF
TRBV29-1,SPRDTSSGAF
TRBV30,AWSVNRPYSPLH
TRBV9,ASSVDRGQYTEAF
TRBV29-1,SVEVHSLEAF
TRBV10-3,AIRETGMNTEAF
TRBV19,ASLRGLGIGELF
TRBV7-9,ASSLGQLYGYT
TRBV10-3,AIHSGNTDTQY
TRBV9,ASSLSEVQETQY
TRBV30,AWSVRGQPQH
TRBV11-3,ASSPRTGDEGYT
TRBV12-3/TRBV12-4,ASRADTDNEQF
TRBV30,AWQGRAVYGYT
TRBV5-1,ASSLDRDRLGNGQF
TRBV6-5,ASSLAGGPTDTQY
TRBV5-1,ASSVGTASQQPQH
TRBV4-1,ASSQGTGVGGYT
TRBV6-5,ASSPGQGWDTEAF
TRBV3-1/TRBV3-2,ASSSRTGGSEQY
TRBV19,ASNPGQGYGYT
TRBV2,ASNLWEGGNEKLF
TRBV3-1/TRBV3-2,ASSSSVGTEAF
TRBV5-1,ASSLDSSGNTIY
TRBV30,AWRDRDGSYGYT
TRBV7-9,ASSLTPVSGTEAF
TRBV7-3,ASSLNGQSTDTQY
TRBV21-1,ASSSPKRTAINQPQH
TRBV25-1,ASSESGQGRWGYT
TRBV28,ASSPQPNYGYT
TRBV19,ASSPGQGYEAEQY
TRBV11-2,ASSLQGHVNTEAF
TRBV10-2,ASSPRGQNEKLF
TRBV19,ASRRTGRGNTGELF
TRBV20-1,SASRLAQGQPQH
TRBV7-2,ASSPESGRASGANVLT
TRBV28,ASSLLSGGTYEQY
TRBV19,ASRWTGMNTEAF
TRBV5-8,ASSLQRGQAST
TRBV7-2,ASSVRQGAYGYT
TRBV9,ASREGDSHTGELF
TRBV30,AWSGGGPTDTQY
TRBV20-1,SASAGNYGYT
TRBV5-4,ASSPSLAGAGEQF